This T cell receptor (beta chain) was documented in a study of blood T cell repertoires in COVID-19. Study summary: Samples came from the United States, Italy and Spain, spanning acute and convalescent COVID-19. Sample material is recorded as cDNA or gDNA derived from T cells, B-cell-depleted T cells, or PBMCs.

Trimming cost V 5 bases and J 2 bases, with 9 bases left between them. The CDR3 extends over 12 amino acids. CDR1 is GTSNPN, CDR2 SVGIG, per germline (reference sequence). Authors' methods: Estimated nucleated cell counts came from reference gene primer amplification. Profiling relied on immunoSEQ multiplex PCR, and the TCRdb table lists in-frame clones only, not all of them. V, J and clone size derive from that table, while D and trimming were established from the DNA sequence. The sample yields roughly 180,000 clones, around 85% seen once. V is TRBV30 and J is TRBJ2-5; D may be TRBD2 (5 bases). The TCR originated in a man in his fifties or sixties with acute or convalescent COVID-19. The specimen was peripheral blood. The CDR3 is CAWRTHQETQYF. The CDR3 DNA is TGTGCCTGGCGGACTCATCAAGAGACCCAGTACTTC.